What follows are 15 T cell receptor beta chains derived from one specimen sequenced in a study of graft-versus-host responses after intestinal transplantation. TCRdb keeps only in-frame clones here, not all; method: immunoSEQ multiplex PCR. The sample includes roughly 120,000 clones, approximately 92% seen only once; the top ten take more than 0.09%. Their antigens remain unidentified. Sequencing used unstimulated CD4+ T cells sorted from spleen or lymph node cells, obtained before intestinal transplant. Receptors were obtained from a human donor who received an intestinal transplant.

This clone came up once. The chain links TRBV2 to TRBJ2-6; no firm D call. Looked up from germline, CDR1 is SNHLY and CDR2 is FYNNEI. There are 15 residues in the CDR3. V was shortened by 6 bases and J by 0 bases, with 9 bases between the two germline ends. CDR3 protein: CASRSTSSGANVLTF. DNA for the CDR3: TGTGCCAGCAGATCAACGAGCTCTGGGGCCAACGTCCTGACTTTC.

This clone was observed once. The CDR3 DNA reads as TGTGCCAGCAGTTTAAGCGCTACGCAGTATTTT. It translates to CASSLSATQYF. The chain links TRBV28 to TRBJ2-3; D not resolved. Germline V gene data show CDR1 as MDHEN and CDR2 as SYDVKM. The V end lost 2 bases, the J end lost 8 bases, and 5 bases lay between the germline ends. This CDR3 contains 11 residues.

The genes are TRBV7-3 and TRBJ2-1, with D tentatively TRBD2 (6 bases). The germline V gene has CDR1 SGHTA and CDR2 FQGTGA. V dropped 2 bases and J dropped 4 bases, with 12 bases sitting between them. The CDR3 runs 15 residues. In DNA form, the CDR3 reads TGTGCCAGCAGCTTAGGCCCCGCGGGATACAATGAGCAGTTCTTC. Amino acid sequence: CASSLGPAGYNEQFF.

This chain uses TRBV30 with TRBJ2-4; 9 positions match TRBD1. The V gene end was trimmed by 3 bases and the J gene end by 6 bases; junction bases not matched to a gene: 0. CDR1 is GTSNPN and CDR2 is SVGIG in the germline V gene (reference sequence). CDR3 length: 12 residues. CDR3 nucleotides: TGTGCCTGGAGGGACAGGGGAAACATTCAGTACTTC. Amino acid sequence: CAWRDRGNIQYF.

The DNA of the CDR3 is TGCGCCAGCAGTGGCGGGGGGACAGGGGAAAACGAGCAGTACTTC. It specifies CASSGGGTGENEQYF. This chain links TRBV10-1 with TRBJ2-7; TRBD1 matches at 10 bases. V was clipped by 4 bases and J by 5 bases; unmatched bases: 8. CDR3 size: 15 residues. Germline V gene lookup returns CDR1 WNHNN and CDR2 SYGVQD (reference sequence).

The CDR3 nucleotides are TGTGCCAGCAGCAGAGGGGGCCATAACACTGAAGCTTTCTTT. Protein sequence: CASSRGGHNTEAFF. The chain recombines TRBV5-5 with TRBJ1-1, with 7 nucleotides matching TRBD1. The CDR3 has 14 residues. Germline V gives CDR1 SGHKS, CDR2 YYEKEE (reference sequence). With 4 bases clipped from V and 2 bases from J, the junction kept 5 bases outside the gene matches.

This clone was counted a few times. This chain connects TRBV4-2 to TRBJ2-7; 10 bases match TRBD2. Germline CDR1 reads LGHNA; CDR2 reads YNFKEQ. Unmatched junction bases numbered 7, after V lost 3 bases and J lost 2 bases. The CDR3 extends over 16 amino acids. In DNA, the CDR3 is TGTGCCAGCAGCCAGACGCCCGGGACTAGCGCCTACGAGCAGTACTTC. Amino acid sequence: CASSQTPGTSAYEQYF.

The V and J genes are TRBV25-1 and TRBJ2-1, with D tentatively TRBD2 (6 bases). Germline CDR1 is MGHDK and CDR2 is SYGVNS. V dropped 11 bases and J dropped 2 bases, with 10 bases sitting between them. The CDR3 is 12 residues long. The CDR3 coding sequence is TGTGCCGCGGGACGGACCTACAATGAGCAGTTCTTC. Translated, it gives CAAGRTYNEQFF.

V and J are TRBV5-1 and TRBJ2-3; tentatively, D is TRBD2 (6 bases). V was pared by 5 bases and J by 0 bases, with 13 bases between. The CDR3 contains 15 residues. Per germline, CDR1 SGHRS and CDR2 YFSETQ. CDR3 residues: CASRFSGSSTDTQYF. CDR3 nucleotides: TGCGCCAGCAGATTTAGCGGAAGTAGCACAGATACGCAGTATTTT.

Written as DNA, the CDR3 is TGTGCCAGCAGCCAAGATCTTGGCAGAATTATGAACACTGAAGCTTTCTTT. Translation: CASSQDLGRIMNTEAFF. This sequence joins TRBV14 and TRBJ1-1; no firm D call. Trimming pared 0 bases from V and 0 bases from J, leaving 14 bases between. Germline loops: CDR1 SGHDN, CDR2 FVKESK. The CDR3 is 17 residues long.

This sequence joins TRBV9 and TRBJ2-5; 14 nucleotides agree with TRBD2. Germline values: CDR1 SGDLS, CDR2 YYNGEE. Losses at the gene ends were 2 bases for V and 5 bases for J; bases not matched to a gene: 2. The CDR3 covers 15 residues. In nucleotides, the CDR3 is TGTGCCAGCAGCGTGGGACTAGCGGGAGCCGAGACCCAGTACTTC. Translation: CASSVGLAGAETQYF.

The rearrangement joins TRBV28 to TRBJ1-1, with D uncertain. Trimming removed 5 bases from V and 10 bases from J, with 14 bases in between. The CDR3 runs to 12 residues. Germline lookup yields CDR1 MDHEN and CDR2 SYDVKM. Written as DNA, the CDR3 is TGTGCCAGCAGTGTTTTGGACTCCGGAGCTTTCTTT. Its translation: CASSVLDSGAFF. The full variable domain, in which reference TRBV28 and TRBJ1-1 provide the parts outside the CDR3, is DVKVTQSSRYLVKRTGEKVFLECVQDMDHENMFWYRQDPGLGLRLIYFSYDVKMKEKGDIPEGYSVSREKKERFSLILESASTNQTSMYLCASSVLDSGAFFGQGTRLTVV.

The chain carries TRBV5-6 and TRBJ1-5; 8 bases are shared with TRBD1. V was clipped by 0 bases and J by 7 bases; unmatched bases: 6. The CDR3 totals 15 residues. The germline V gene has CDR1 SGHDT and CDR2 YYEEEE. The DNA of the CDR3 is TGTGCCAGCAGCTTGGGACAGGGGATAGGCCAGCCCCAGCATTTT. It encodes CASSLGQGIGQPQHF.

This sequence joins TRBV11-2 and TRBJ2-1; D is uncertain. Trimming removed 5 bases at V and 5 bases at J, with 4 bases between. The germline V gene encodes CDR1 SGHAT and CDR2 FQNNGV. CDR3 length equals 11 residues. In DNA, the CDR3 is TGTGCCAGCAGCCCACACAATGAGCAGTTCTTC. Translating it yields CASSPHNEQFF.

This chain uses TRBV9 with TRBJ1-3; D is possibly TRBD1 (5 bases). V was trimmed by 3 bases and J by 3 bases, leaving 13 bases between them. The CDR3 sequence is 15 residues long. Germline V lookup: CDR1 SGDLS, CDR2 YYNGEE. CDR3 loop: CASSDGGVSGNTIYF. The CDR3 DNA reads TGTGCCAGCAGCGACGGGGGGGTCAGTGGAAACACCATATATTTT.